The present entry profiles one T cell receptor beta chain with its context. The target antigen is unknown. TCR beta libraries were built with iRepertoire HTBI primers and Arm-PCR of CDR3 regions. Original data processing: Identification across samples found about 61 TRBV and some 13 TRBJ segments. TCRdb processed the multiplex PCR reads anew with MiXCR; each CDR3 protein has one entry. TCRdb's processing, not the authors', yielded these V and J calls. The data contain about 340,000 distinct CDR3 sequences, about 18% of them seen just once; the ten biggest clones take up 29%. The CDR3 length is 12 residues. J was trimmed by 8 bases and V by 8 bases; bases with no gene match: 2. The germline V gene encodes CDR1 MNHNS and CDR2 SASEGT. The source of the sample is a study of regulatory T cells in long-lasting Graves disease. Study outcomes and limitations: The persistent group shared about 2,500 public clonotypes, more than the 966 shared by new patients. Because few samples were included, accuracy may have been lower.

Time point in this sample: persistent/refractory GD, antithyroid drugs over 5 years with positive TRAb. With RNA extracted from PBMCs as input, the TCR library was made. The specimen comprised peripheral blood mononuclear cells (PBMCs), sampled when the disease was refractory, from a patient treated with antithyroid drugs. The sequence came from a female donor with Graves disease. This chain uses TRBV6-1 with TRBJ2-4; 11 nucleotides align to TRBD1. As DNA, the CDR3 is TGTGCCAGCGGACAGGGGGCGGACATTCAGTACTTC. Its protein product is CASGQGADIQYF.